These 17 T cell receptor beta chains were all obtained from the same sample, sequenced in a study of OX40 agonist ivuxolimab in advanced cancers. Clones were read by immunoSEQ multiplex PCR, and TCRdb kept only the in-frame ones, dropping some. The data hold under 70,000 clones, with 80% to 95% observed a single time. Specimen: CD4+ or CD8+ T cells sorted from blood, collected in a trial of the OX40 agonist ivuxolimab. These receptors were collected from an adult with an advanced solid tumor such as melanoma, head and neck, liver or kidney cancer.

The V gene is TRBV10-3, the J gene TRBJ1-2, with 11 bases fitting TRBD1. There are 18 residues in the CDR3. With 2 bases clipped from V and 4 bases from J, the junction kept 12 bases outside the gene matches. Germline assignment: CDR1 ENHRY and CDR2 SYGVKD. CDR3 amino acids: CAISEKPGTGGSGYGYTF. The CDR3 DNA sequence: TGTGCCATCAGTGAGAAACCCGGGACAGGGGGTTCCGGCTATGGCTACACCTTC.

This chain uses TRBV12-5 with TRBJ2-1; 10 nucleotides line up with TRBD2. Per the germline V gene, CDR1 is LGHNT and CDR2 is FRNRAP. With 0 bases clipped from V and 8 bases from J, the junction kept 7 bases outside the gene matches. The CDR3 runs 16 residues. CDR3 nucleotide sequence: TGTGCTAGTGGTTTGGTACCGAGCGGGGGGGCCGATGAGCAGTTCTTC. Its translation is CASGLVPSGGADEQFF. Using reference TRBV12-5 and TRBJ2-1 for the parts outside the CDR3, the full variable domain is DARVTQTPRHKVTEMGQEVTMRCQPILGHNTVFWYRQTMMQGLELLAYFRNRAPLDDSGMPKDRFSAEMPDATLATLKIQPSEPRDSAVYFCASGLVPSGGADEQFFGPGTRLTVL.

This chain uses TRBV7-9 with TRBJ1-2; TRBD1 might be the D (6 bases). The length of the CDR3 is 15 residues. V was cut by 1 base and J by 0 bases, with 9 bases left in between. The germline gives CDR1 SEHNR, CDR2 FQNEAQ (reference sequence). CDR3 bases: TGTGCCAGCAGCTTAGGGAGACAGGCTAACTATGGCTACACCTTC. It specifies CASSLGRQANYGYTF.

The gene calls are TRBV19 and TRBJ2-1; 11 nucleotides align to TRBD1. The length of the CDR3 is 19 residues. The germline V gene has CDR1 LNHDA and CDR2 SQIVND (reference sequence). With V trimmed by 7 bases and J by 0 bases, 14 bases remained unmatched. The chain's CDR3 is CASTPGGQGVLSSYNEQFF. The CDR3 nucleotides read TGTGCCAGTACCCCCGGGGGACAGGGGGTACTTAGCTCCTACAATGAGCAGTTCTTC.

The V gene is TRBV7-9, the J gene TRBJ2-2, with 9 bases fitting TRBD1. J lost 2 bases, V lost 4 bases, and 14 bases had no gene match. The CDR3 extends over 19 amino acids. In germline, CDR1 is SEHNR, CDR2 FQNEAQ (reference sequence). CDR3 region: CASSSTRTGTGNNTGELFF. The CDR3 nucleotides read TGTGCCAGCAGCTCGACTAGGACCGGGACAGGGAATAACACCGGGGAGCTGTTTTTT.

The chain is built from TRBV29-1 and TRBJ2-7, with 10 bases aligning to TRBD2. V gave up 7 bases and J gave up 0 bases; unmatched junction bases: 6. The CDR3 has 14 residues. CDR1 and CDR2 (germline): SQVTM, ANQGSEA. The CDR3 bases are TGCAGCGCGAAAAGGACTAGCGGCTCCTACGAGCAGTACTTC. Translated: CSAKRTSGSYEQYF.

In nucleotides, the CDR3 is TGTGCCAGCAGTGAAGGGACAGGGGGCGCCGGGGGGTATGGCTACACCTTC. Its protein is CASSEGTGGAGGYGYTF. The rearrangement joins TRBV6-1 to TRBJ1-2; 11 nucleotides match TRBD1. After removal of 1 base from V and 5 bases from J, the junction contained 9 bases not matched to a gene. The CDR3 has 17 amino acids. CDR1 and CDR2 from the germline V gene are MNHNS and SASEGT.

This clone occurred a few times. The chain is built from TRBV7-9 and TRBJ2-2; a weak D match, TRBD2 (6 bases). This CDR3 has 16 residues. Trimming left V 5 bases short and J 0 bases short, with 13 bases between. Germline CDR1 reads SEHNR; CDR2 reads FQNEAQ (reference sequence). The CDR3 here is CASSAPGLSNTGELFF. DNA of the CDR3: TGTGCCAGCAGCGCGCCGGGACTTTCGAACACCGGGGAGCTGTTTTTT.

The chain employs TRBV2 and TRBJ2-7; unclear D gene. Trimming removed 8 bases at V and 2 bases at J, with 4 bases between. Germline loops: CDR1 SNHLY, CDR2 FYNNEI. The CDR3 is 10 residues long. The CDR3 here is CASVAYEQYF. The CDR3 DNA sequence: TGTGCCAGCGTTGCCTACGAGCAGTACTTC.

This clone was recorded a few times. This chain links TRBV30 with TRBJ2-3; D may be TRBD1 or TRBD2 (6 bases each). CDR3 length: 15 amino acids. Trimming took off 7 bases at V and 5 bases at J, with 22 bases between the two ends. Germline assignment: CDR1 GTSNPN and CDR2 SVGIG (reference sequence). CDR3: CASLGIGGRVDTQYF. CDR3 DNA: TGTGCCTCACTGGGGATTGGGGGGCGCGTAGATACGCAGTATTTT.

The genes are TRBV7-2 and TRBJ2-7, with 8 bases lining up with TRBD1. There are 16 residues in the CDR3. Per the germline V gene, CDR1 is SGHTA and CDR2 is FQGNSA. V lost 6 bases, J lost 1 base, and 11 bases stayed unmatched. Written as DNA, the CDR3 is TGTGCCAGCAGATTGAGGGCCGGGACAGGATCCTACGAGCAGTACTTC. Translation: CASRLRAGTGSYEQYF.

This chain uses TRBV7-9 with TRBJ2-2, with 12 bases identical to TRBD2. Germline V lookup: CDR1 SEHNR, CDR2 FQNEAQ (reference sequence). The CDR3 spans 15 residues. J lost 5 bases, V lost 5 bases, and 3 bases had no gene match. Here the CDR3 reads CASSHTSGGTGELFF. CDR3 nucleotides: TGTGCCAGCAGCCACACTAGCGGGGGGACCGGGGAGCTGTTTTTT.

The V gene is TRBV4-1, the J gene TRBJ2-7, with D possibly matching TRBD2 (7 bases). This CDR3 is 15 amino acids long. CDR1 MGHRA and CDR2 YSYEKL come from the germline V gene. V lost 4 bases to trimming and J lost 2 bases, with 15 bases between them. Here the CDR3 DNA reads TGCGCCAGCAGCCTTGGGGGCGGGGGAGCCTACGAGCAGTACTTC. Its protein product is CASSLGGGGAYEQYF.

The chain couples TRBV15 to TRBJ2-7; possible D gene TRBD2, 6 bases. Germline CDR1 reads LNHNV; CDR2 reads YYDKDF (reference sequence). The CDR3 contains 13 residues. Trimming removed 3 bases at V and 7 bases at J, with 13 bases between. DNA of the CDR3: TGTGCCACCAGCAGGCTCTCCCGGGGGGAGCAGTACTTC. It specifies CATSRLSRGEQYF. Based on the CDR3 plus reference TRBV15 and TRBJ2-7, the full variable domain is DAMVIQNPRYQVTQFGKPVTLSCSQTLNHNVMYWYQQKSSQAPKLLFHYYDKDFNNEADTPDNFQSRRPNTSFCFLDIRSPGLGDTAMYLCATSRLSRGEQYFGPGTRLTVT.

This chain uses TRBV4-1 with TRBJ1-2, with D hard to call. The CDR3 spans 15 residues. Trimming took off 2 bases at V and 2 bases at J, with 12 bases between the two ends. The germline V gene has CDR1 MGHRA and CDR2 YSYEKL. The CDR3 loop reads CASSQYLTDNYGYTF. The CDR3 DNA sequence: TGCGCCAGCAGCCAATACTTAACGGACAACTATGGCTACACCTTC.

Notes on this clone: This same CDR3 is encoded by further DNA sequences in the sample. This chain connects TRBV27 to TRBJ2-2; no clear D. The CDR3 is 16 residues long. Germline CDR1 is MNHEY and CDR2 is SMNVEV (reference sequence). Trimming shortened V by 3 bases and J by 0 bases, and 11 bases separated the two germline ends. CDR3 sequence: CASSFLTFANTGELFF. DNA for the CDR3: TGTGCCAGCAGTTTCCTCACGTTCGCGAACACCGGGGAGCTGTTTTTT.

DNA of the CDR3: TGTGCCAGCAGTGAACATGGAGGTTTGCCCTACGAGCAGTACTTC. Its protein is CASSEHGGLPYEQYF. The chain links TRBV6-1 to TRBJ2-7; possibly TRBD2 for D (5 bases). The germline V and J ends were trimmed by 2 bases and 2 bases, with 13 bases remaining between them. This CDR3 has 15 residues. CDR1 is MNHNS and CDR2 is SASEGT in the germline V gene.